The source of this T cell receptor (beta chain) is a study of shared clonotypes between healthy human individuals. For the study at large: Every donor yielded three CD4 naive, three CD4 memory, two CD8 naive and one CD8 memory plate. Study-wide results and caveats: Donors were few, which limited the genetic and exposure-history diversity represented.

This clone was seen ten or more times. What it binds is not known. In replicate PCRs of sorted subsets, about 220 ng DNA, about 30,000 T cell genomes, was used. Source study methods: ImmunoSEQ only sent back junction sequences with no quality scores, so filtering was done differently. Only in-frame clones appear in the TCRdb table, and some are missing; sequencing was by immunoSEQ multiplex PCR. V and J calls and clone size are those listed in that table; D and trimming were worked out from the DNA. This sample has over 850,000 clones, with roughly 74% found just once. This sequence originates from a man younger than 30 in good health. Some clones in this sample may be carry-over from other donors' samples. The sequenced sample consisted of memory CD4+ T cells from PBMCs. As for subset: CD45RA-negative fraction.

The CDR3 spells CSVELRISPGTQYF. The CDR3 coding sequence is TGCAGCGTTGAATTAAGGATCAGCCCGGGTACGCAGTATTTT. This sequence joins TRBV29-1 and TRBJ2-3; D is unresolved. CDR3 length equals 14 residues. V dropped 2 bases and J dropped 8 bases, with 17 bases sitting between them. The germline CDR1 and CDR2 sequences are SQVTM and ANQGSEA.